This T cell receptor beta chain was found in a study of CD8+ T cells in alopecia areata. The study, taken as a whole, reports: Scalp data also include sequences from resident alphabeta T cells of normal skin. It was lesional scalp, especially alopecia totalis/universalis, that showed higher clonality than normal scalp.

The authors sorted CD4+ and CD8+ T cells from PBMCs. With 7 bases removed from V and 2 bases from J, the gap between germline ends came to 9 bases. Looked up from germline, CDR1 is SQVTM and CDR2 is ANQGSEA. CDR3 length: 11 amino acids. This clone occurred once. Its matching antigen is unknown. Reverse transcription of extracted RNA yielded cDNA, which provided the sequencing template. Repertoires were generated with immunoSEQ multiplex PCR, while TCRdb's copy carries only in-frame clones and drops some. The sample has 150,000 or so clones, over 45% seen once. The sample consisted of CD4+ T cells sorted from blood. This chain connects TRBV29-1 to TRBJ2-7; no definite D call. This TCR was recovered from a human donor with alopecia areata. CDR3 DNA: TGCAGCGCCGCTGGGCCCTACGAGCAGTACTTC. This codes for CSAAGPYEQYF.